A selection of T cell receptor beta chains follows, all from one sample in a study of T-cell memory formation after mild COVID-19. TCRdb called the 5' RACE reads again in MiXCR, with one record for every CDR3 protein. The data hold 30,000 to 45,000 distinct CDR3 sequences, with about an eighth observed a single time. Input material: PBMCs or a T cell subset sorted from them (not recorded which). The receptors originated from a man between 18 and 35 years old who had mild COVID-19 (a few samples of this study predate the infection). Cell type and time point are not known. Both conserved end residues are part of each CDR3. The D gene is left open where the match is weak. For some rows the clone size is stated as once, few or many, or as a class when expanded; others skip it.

CDR3 protein: CSVEGVRTSGGYNEQFF; CDR3 DNA: TGCAGCGTTGAAGGAGTTCGGACTAGCGGGGGATACAATGAGCAGTTCTTC; V gene: TRBV29-1; clone size: many; J gene: TRBJ2-1; D gene: TRBD2
CDR3 protein: CASSLDNSPLHF; CDR3 DNA: TGTGCCAGCAGCTTGGACAATTCACCCCTCCACTTT; V gene: TRBV5-4; clone size: many; J gene: TRBJ1-6; D gene: NA
CDR3 protein: CASSFWPGAAVDTQYF; CDR3 DNA: TGTGCCAGCAGCTTTTGGCCGGGAGCGGCAGTTGATACGCAGTATTTT; V gene: TRBV11-2; clone size: many; J gene: TRBJ2-3; D gene: NA
CDR3 protein: CATPPDTQYF; CDR3 DNA: TGTGCCACCCCCCCAGATACGCAGTATTTT; V gene: TRBV24-1; clone size: many; J gene: TRBJ2-3; D gene: NA
CDR3 protein: CASSLAGGTDTQYF; CDR3 DNA: TGTGCCAGCAGCTTAGCGGGGGGCACAGATACGCAGTATTTT; V gene: TRBV7-3; clone size: many; J gene: TRBJ2-3; D gene: TRBD2
CDR3 protein: CASSLFWTASYNEQFF; CDR3 DNA: TGTGCCAGCAGCTTATTCTGGACAGCATCCTACAATGAGCAGTTCTTC; V gene: TRBV11-2; clone size: many; J gene: TRBJ2-1; D gene: NA
CDR3 protein: CASSHSGGADTQYF; CDR3 DNA: TGTGCCAGCAGTCATAGCGGGGGGGCAGATACGCAGTATTTT; V gene: TRBV6-2/TRBV6-3; clone size: many; J gene: TRBJ2-3; D gene: TRBD2
CDR3 protein: CASSLDIAGGDEQFF; CDR3 DNA: TGCGCCAGCAGCTTGGATATAGCGGGGGGGGATGAGCAGTTCTTC; V gene: TRBV5-1; clone size: many; J gene: TRBJ2-1; D gene: TRBD2
CDR3 protein: CASRADQDSPLHF; CDR3 DNA: TGTGCCAGCCGGGCGGACCAGGATTCACCCCTCCACTTT; V gene: TRBV18; clone size: many; J gene: TRBJ1-6; D gene: NA
CDR3 protein: CASSLRGSGANVLTF; CDR3 DNA: TGTGCCAGCAGCCTCAGGGGGTCCGGGGCCAACGTCCTGACTTTC; V gene: TRBV6-2/TRBV6-3; clone size: NA; J gene: TRBJ2-6; D gene: TRBD1
CDR3 protein: CASSLDPAGGPDTQYF; CDR3 DNA: TGTGCCAGCAGTTTAGACCCAGCGGGGGGGCCCGATACGCAGTATTTT; V gene: TRBV27; clone size: many; J gene: TRBJ2-3; D gene: TRBD2
CDR3 protein: CASSQQFHRVEEKLFF; CDR3 DNA: TGTGCCAGCAGCCAACAATTCCACAGGGTTGAGGAAAAACTGTTTTTT; V gene: TRBV14; clone size: NA; J gene: TRBJ1-4; D gene: NA
CDR3 protein: CASRLVGLRTGITLHF; CDR3 DNA: TGTGCAAGTCGCTTAGTGGGTCTGCGGACAGGGATTACCCTCCACTTT; V gene: TRBV12-2; clone size: many; J gene: TRBJ1-6; D gene: NA
CDR3 protein: CASSSSAGETQYF; CDR3 DNA: TGTGCCAGCAGCTCCTCCGCAGGAGAGACCCAGTACTTC; V gene: TRBV7-9; clone size: many; J gene: TRBJ2-5; D gene: NA
CDR3 protein: CSVETGNSAEAFF; CDR3 DNA: TGCAGCGTTGAGACAGGGAATTCAGCTGAAGCTTTCTTT; V gene: TRBV29-1; clone size: many; J gene: TRBJ1-1; D gene: TRBD1
CDR3 protein: CASRGQRETQYF; CDR3 DNA: TGTGCCAGCAGAGGACAGAGGGAGACCCAGTACTTC; V gene: TRBV28; clone size: medium-sized; J gene: TRBJ2-5; D gene: NA
CDR3 protein: CASSSGHHEQYF; CDR3 DNA: TGTGCCAGCAGTTCGGGACACCACGAGCAGTACTTC; V gene: TRBV27; clone size: many; J gene: TRBJ2-7; D gene: NA
CDR3 protein: CASSQGPGTGELFF; CDR3 DNA: TGTGCCAGCAGCCAGGGACCAGGGACCGGGGAGCTGTTTTTT; V gene: TRBV4-2; clone size: NA; J gene: TRBJ2-2; D gene: NA
CDR3 protein: CASSFLAGGTDTQYF; CDR3 DNA: TGCGCCAGCAGCTTTCTAGCGGGGGGCACAGATACGCAGTATTTT; V gene: TRBV5-1; clone size: many; J gene: TRBJ2-3; D gene: TRBD2
CDR3 protein: CASSYEGDREGHVFPIYNEQFF; CDR3 DNA: TGTGCCAGCAGTTACGAGGGAGACAGGGAAGGGCACGTGTTCCCGATCTACAATGAGCAGTTCTTC; V gene: TRBV6-5; clone size: many; J gene: TRBJ2-1; D gene: TRBD1
CDR3 protein: CASSLDVNNYGYTF; CDR3 DNA: TGTGCCAGCAGCTTGGACGTAAATAACTATGGCTACACCTTC; V gene: TRBV5-5; clone size: NA; J gene: TRBJ1-2; D gene: NA
CDR3 protein: CASSAGTPTDTQYF; CDR3 DNA: TGTGCCAGCAGCGCCGGGACTCCCACAGATACGCAGTATTTT; V gene: TRBV9; clone size: many; J gene: TRBJ2-3; D gene: NA
CDR3 protein: CASSQDRVYGYTF; CDR3 DNA: TGTGCCAGCAGTCAGGACAGAGTCTATGGCTACACCTTC; V gene: TRBV12-3/TRBV12-4; clone size: few; J gene: TRBJ1-2; D gene: NA
CDR3 protein: CSAKGRVDEQYF; CDR3 DNA: TGCAGTGCTAAGGGCAGGGTAGACGAGCAGTACTTC; V gene: TRBV20-1; clone size: many; J gene: TRBJ2-7; D gene: NA
CDR3 protein: CASSLDPLGGETQYF; CDR3 DNA: TGTGCCAGCAGCTTGGACCCTCTTGGGGGGGAGACCCAGTACTTC; V gene: TRBV7-6; clone size: few; J gene: TRBJ2-5; D gene: NA
CDR3 protein: CASSFYGGREQYF; CDR3 DNA: TGCGCCAGCAGCTTCTACGGGGGAAGAGAGCAGTACTTC; V gene: TRBV5-1; clone size: NA; J gene: TRBJ2-7; D gene: NA
CDR3 protein: CASSRGLFEETQYF; CDR3 DNA: TGTGCCAGCAGCAGGGGACTATTCGAAGAGACCCAGTACTTC; V gene: TRBV5-6; clone size: many; J gene: TRBJ2-5; D gene: TRBD2
CDR3 protein: CASKTEGGETQYF; CDR3 DNA: TGTGCCAGCAAGACAGAAGGAGGGGAGACCCAGTACTTC; V gene: TRBV5-4; clone size: NA; J gene: TRBJ2-5; D gene: NA
CDR3 protein: CASSPPQGAETQYF; CDR3 DNA: TGTGCCAGCAGCCCCCCCCAGGGAGCGGAGACCCAGTACTTC; V gene: TRBV7-9; clone size: NA; J gene: TRBJ2-5; D gene: NA
CDR3 protein: CASSQVPGGAQYF; CDR3 DNA: TGCGCCAGCAGCCAAGTGCCCGGTGGTGCGCAGTATTTT; V gene: TRBV4-1; clone size: many; J gene: TRBJ2-3; D gene: NA